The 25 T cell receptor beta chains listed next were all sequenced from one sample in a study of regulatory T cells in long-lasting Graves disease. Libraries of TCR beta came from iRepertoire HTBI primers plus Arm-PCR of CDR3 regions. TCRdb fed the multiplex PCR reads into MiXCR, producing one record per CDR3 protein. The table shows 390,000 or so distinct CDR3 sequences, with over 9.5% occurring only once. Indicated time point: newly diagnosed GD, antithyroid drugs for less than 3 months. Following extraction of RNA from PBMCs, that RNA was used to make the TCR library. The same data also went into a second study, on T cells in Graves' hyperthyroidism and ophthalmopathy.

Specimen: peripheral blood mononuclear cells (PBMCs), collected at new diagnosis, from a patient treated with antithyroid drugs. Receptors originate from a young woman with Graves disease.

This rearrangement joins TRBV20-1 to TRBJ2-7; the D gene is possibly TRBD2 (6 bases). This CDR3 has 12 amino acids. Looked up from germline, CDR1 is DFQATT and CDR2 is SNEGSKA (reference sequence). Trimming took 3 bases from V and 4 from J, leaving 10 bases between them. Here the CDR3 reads CSARVEGYEQYF. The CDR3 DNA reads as TGCAGTGCTAGGGTGGAGGGGTACGAGCAGTACTTC.

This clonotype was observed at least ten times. Written as DNA, the CDR3 is TGTGCCAGCAGCCTCGACCCCTGGGGTGCAACTGAAGCTTTCTTT. Amino acid sequence: CASSLDPWGATEAFF. This chain uses TRBV6-1 with TRBJ1-1, with no clear D. There are 15 residues in the CDR3. Germline V lookup: CDR1 MNHNS, CDR2 SASEGT. Trimming left V 6 bases short and J 5 bases short, with 19 bases between.

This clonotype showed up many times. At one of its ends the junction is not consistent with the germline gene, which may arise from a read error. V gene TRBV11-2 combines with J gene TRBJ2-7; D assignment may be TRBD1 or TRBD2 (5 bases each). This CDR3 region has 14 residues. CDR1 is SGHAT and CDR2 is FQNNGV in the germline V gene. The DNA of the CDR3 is TGCGCCAGCAGCCCTGGGACGGGCCCCTACGAGCAGTACTTC. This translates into CASSPGTGPYEQYF.

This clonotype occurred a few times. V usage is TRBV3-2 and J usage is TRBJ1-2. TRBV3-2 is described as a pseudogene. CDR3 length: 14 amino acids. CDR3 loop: CASSQDYGWVGYTF. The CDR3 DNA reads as TGTGCCAGCAGCCAAGATTACGGCTGGGTCGGCTACACCTTC.

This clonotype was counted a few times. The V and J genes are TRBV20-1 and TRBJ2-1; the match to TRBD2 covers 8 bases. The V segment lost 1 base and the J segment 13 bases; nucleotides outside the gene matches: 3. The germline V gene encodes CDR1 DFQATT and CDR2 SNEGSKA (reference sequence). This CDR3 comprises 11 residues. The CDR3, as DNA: TGCAGTGCTAGAGCGGGGACTAGTCAGTTCTTC. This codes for CSARAGTSQFF.

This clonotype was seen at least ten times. The CDR3 region is CATSSVDSELASTDTQYF. CDR3 DNA: TGTGCCACCAGCAGTGTAGATTCAGAATTAGCTAGTACAGATACGCAGTATTTT. The J gene is TRBJ2-3, the V gene TRBV15; D remains unclear. Germline assignment: CDR1 LNHNV and CDR2 YYDKDF (reference sequence). With 3 bases removed from V and 3 bases from J, the gap between germline ends came to 22 bases. The length of the CDR3 is 18 residues. Looking up the rest from reference TRBV15 and TRBJ2-3 gives the full variable domain: DAMVIQNPRYQVTQFGKPVTLSCSQTLNHNVMYWYQQKSSQAPKLLFHYYDKDFNNEADTPDNFQSRRPNTSFCFLDIRSPGLGDTAMYLCATSSVDSELASTDTQYFGPGTRLTVL.

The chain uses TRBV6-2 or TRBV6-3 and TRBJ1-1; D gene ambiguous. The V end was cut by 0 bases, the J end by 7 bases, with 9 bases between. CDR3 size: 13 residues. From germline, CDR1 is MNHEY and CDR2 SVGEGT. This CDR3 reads CASSYSGISEAFF. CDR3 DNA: TGTGCCAGCAGTTACTCAGGGATAAGTGAAGCTTTCTTT.

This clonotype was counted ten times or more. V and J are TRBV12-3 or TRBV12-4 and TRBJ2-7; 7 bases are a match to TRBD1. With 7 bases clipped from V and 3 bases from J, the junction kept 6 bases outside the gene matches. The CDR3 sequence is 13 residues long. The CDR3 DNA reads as TGTGCCAGCACCGGGACAGTTTTCTACGAGCAGTACTTC. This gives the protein CASTGTVFYEQYF.

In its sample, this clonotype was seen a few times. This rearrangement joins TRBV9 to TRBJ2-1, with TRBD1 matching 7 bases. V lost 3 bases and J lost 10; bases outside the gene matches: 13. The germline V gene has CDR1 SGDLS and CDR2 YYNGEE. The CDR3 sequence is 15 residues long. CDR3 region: CASSGGTGVVEEQFF. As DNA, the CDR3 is TGTGCCAGCAGCGGAGGAACAGGGGTAGTAGAAGAGCAGTTCTTC. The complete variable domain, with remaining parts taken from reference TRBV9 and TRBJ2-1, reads DSGVTQTPKHLITATGQRVTLRCSPRSGDLSVYWYQQSLDQGLQFLIQYYNGEERAKGNILERFSAQQFPDLHSELNLSSLELGDSALYFCASSGGTGVVEEQFFGPGTRLTVL.

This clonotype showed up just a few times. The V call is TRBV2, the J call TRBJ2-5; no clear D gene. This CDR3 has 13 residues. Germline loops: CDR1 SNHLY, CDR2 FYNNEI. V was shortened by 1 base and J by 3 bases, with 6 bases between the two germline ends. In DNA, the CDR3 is TGTGCCAGCAGTGAAGTTAAGGAAGAGACCCAGTACTTC. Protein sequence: CASSEVKEETQYF.

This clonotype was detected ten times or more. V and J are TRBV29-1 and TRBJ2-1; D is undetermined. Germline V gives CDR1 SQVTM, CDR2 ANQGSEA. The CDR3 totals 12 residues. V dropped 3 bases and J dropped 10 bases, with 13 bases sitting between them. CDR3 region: CSVEQLVREQFF. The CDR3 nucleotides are TGCAGCGTTGAGCAGTTAGTACGCGAGCAGTTCTTC.

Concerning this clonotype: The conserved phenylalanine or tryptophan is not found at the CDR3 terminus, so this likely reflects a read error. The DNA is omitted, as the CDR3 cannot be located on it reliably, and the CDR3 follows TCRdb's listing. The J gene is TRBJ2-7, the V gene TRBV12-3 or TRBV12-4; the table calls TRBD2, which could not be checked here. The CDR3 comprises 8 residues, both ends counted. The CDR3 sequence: CASSLDAG.

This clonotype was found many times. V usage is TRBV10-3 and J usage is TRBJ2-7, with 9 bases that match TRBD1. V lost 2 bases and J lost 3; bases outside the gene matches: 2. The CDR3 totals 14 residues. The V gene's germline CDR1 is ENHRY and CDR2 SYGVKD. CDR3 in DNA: TGTGCCATCAGTGAGGGACAGGGGTACTACGAGCAGTACGTC. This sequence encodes CAISEGQGYYEQYV.

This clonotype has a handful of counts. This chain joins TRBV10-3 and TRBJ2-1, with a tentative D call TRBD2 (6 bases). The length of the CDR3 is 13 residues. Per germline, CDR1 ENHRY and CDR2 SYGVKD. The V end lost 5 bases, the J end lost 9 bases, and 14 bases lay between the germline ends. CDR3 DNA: TGTGCCATCAGTAGTCTAGCGTGGGGTGAGCAGTTCTTC. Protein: CAISSLAWGEQFF.

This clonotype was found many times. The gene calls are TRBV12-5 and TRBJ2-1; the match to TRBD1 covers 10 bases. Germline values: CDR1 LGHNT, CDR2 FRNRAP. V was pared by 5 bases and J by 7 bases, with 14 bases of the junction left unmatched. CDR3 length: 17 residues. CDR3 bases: TGTGCTAGTGGTCCCGCCCTCCGGGACAGGGGCGCGAATGAGCAGTTCTTC. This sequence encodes CASGPALRDRGANEQFF.

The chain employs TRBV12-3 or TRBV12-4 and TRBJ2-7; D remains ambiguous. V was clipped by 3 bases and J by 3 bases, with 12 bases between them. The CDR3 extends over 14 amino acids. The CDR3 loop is CASSFSSFVYEQYF. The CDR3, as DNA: TGTGCCAGCAGTTTCTCGAGCTTTGTCTACGAGCAGTACTTC.

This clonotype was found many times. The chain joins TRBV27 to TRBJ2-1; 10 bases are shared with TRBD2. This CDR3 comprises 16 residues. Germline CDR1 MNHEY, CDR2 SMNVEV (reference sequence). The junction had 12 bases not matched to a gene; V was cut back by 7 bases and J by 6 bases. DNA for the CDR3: TGTGCCAGCACCGACGGGAGCGGGAGGGCCTCCAATGAGCAGTTCTTC. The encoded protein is CASTDGSGRASNEQFF.

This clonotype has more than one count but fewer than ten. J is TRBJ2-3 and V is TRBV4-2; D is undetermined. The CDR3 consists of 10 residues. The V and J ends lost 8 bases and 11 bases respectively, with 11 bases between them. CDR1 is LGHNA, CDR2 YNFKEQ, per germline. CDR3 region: CASGISEQYF. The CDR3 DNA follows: TGTGCCAGCGGAATATCTGAGCAGTATTTT.

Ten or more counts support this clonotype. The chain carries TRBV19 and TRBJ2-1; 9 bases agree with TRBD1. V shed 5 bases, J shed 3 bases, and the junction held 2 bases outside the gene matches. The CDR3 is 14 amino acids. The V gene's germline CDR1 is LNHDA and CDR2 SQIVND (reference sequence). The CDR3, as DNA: TGTGCCAGTAGTCGGGACAGGGTCTACAATGAGCAGTTCTTC. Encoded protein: CASSRDRVYNEQFF.

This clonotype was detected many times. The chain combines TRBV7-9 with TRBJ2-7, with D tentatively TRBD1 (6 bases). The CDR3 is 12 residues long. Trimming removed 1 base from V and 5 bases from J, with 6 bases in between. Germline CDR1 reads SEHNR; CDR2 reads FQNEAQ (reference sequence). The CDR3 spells CASSLEGDEQYV. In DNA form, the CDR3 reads TGTGCCAGCAGCTTAGAGGGGGACGAGCAGTACGTC.

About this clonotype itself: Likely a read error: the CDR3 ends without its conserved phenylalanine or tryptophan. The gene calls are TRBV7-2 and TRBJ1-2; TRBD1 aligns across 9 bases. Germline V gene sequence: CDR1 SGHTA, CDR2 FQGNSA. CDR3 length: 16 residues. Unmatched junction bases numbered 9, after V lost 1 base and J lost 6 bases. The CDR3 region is CASSLGPTGGGNGYTV. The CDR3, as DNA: TGTGCCAGCAGCTTAGGACCGACAGGGGGAGGGAATGGCTACACCGTC.

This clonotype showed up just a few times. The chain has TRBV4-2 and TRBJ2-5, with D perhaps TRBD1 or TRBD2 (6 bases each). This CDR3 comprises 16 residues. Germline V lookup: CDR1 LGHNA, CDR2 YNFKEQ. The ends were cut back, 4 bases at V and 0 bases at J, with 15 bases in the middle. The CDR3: CASSPGASPYQETQYF. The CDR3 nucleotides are TGTGCCAGCAGCCCGGGGGCAAGCCCGTACCAAGAGACCCAGTACTTC.

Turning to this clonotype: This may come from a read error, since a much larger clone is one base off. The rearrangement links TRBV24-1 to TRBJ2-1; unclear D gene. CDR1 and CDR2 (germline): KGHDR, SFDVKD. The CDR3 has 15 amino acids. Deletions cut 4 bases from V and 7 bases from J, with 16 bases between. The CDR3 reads CATSEPTPGANEQFF. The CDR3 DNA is TGTGCCACCAGTGAGCCGACTCCTGGAGCAAATGAGCAGTTCTTC.

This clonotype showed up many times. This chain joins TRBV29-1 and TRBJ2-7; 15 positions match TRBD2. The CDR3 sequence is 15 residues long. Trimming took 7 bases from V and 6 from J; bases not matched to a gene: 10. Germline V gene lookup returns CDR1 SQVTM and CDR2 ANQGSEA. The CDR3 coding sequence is TGCAGCGCGGGACTAGCGGGAGGACCGGCGTCCGAGCAGTACTTC. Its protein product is CSAGLAGGPASEQYF.

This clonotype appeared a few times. CDR3 in DNA: TGCAGCGCGCGGGAGCGGTCTGCATCCGCGGGCTACGAGCAGTACTTC. The encoded protein is CSARERSASAGYEQYF. The chain uses TRBV29-1 and TRBJ2-7, with TRBD2 matching over 7 bases. Germline assignment: CDR1 SQVTM and CDR2 ANQGSEA. J was trimmed by 3 bases and V by 7 bases; bases with no gene match: 18. This CDR3 contains 16 residues.